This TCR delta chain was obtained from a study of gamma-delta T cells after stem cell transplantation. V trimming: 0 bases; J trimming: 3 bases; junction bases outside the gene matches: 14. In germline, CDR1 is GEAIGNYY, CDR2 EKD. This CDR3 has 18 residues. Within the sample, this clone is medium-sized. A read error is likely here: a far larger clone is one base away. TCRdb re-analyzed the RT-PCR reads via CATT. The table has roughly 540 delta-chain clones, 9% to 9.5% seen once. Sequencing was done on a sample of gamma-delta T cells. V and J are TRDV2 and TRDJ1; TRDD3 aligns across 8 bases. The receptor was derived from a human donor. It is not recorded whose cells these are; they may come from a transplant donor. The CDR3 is CACDTVTGGPPYPDKLIF. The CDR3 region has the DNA TGTGCCTGTGACACCGTAACTGGGGGGCCACCTTACCCCGATAAACTCATCTTT.